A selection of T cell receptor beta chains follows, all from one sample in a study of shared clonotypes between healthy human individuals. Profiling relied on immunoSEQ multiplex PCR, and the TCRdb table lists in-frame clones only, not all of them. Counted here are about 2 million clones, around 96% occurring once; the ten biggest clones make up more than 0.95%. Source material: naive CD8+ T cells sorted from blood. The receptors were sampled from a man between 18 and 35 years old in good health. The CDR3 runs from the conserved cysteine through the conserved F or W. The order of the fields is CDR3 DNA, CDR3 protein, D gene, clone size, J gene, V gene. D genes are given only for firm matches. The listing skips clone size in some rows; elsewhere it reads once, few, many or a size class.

DNA: TGTGCCAGCAGCTTAAGGACAGCGAACACCGGGGAGCTGTTTTTT
CDR3: CASSLRTANTGELFF
D: .
size: .
J: TRBJ2-2
V: TRBV11-3

DNA: TGTGCCAGCAGCTTTCTGGGGCCAGATACGCAGTATTTT
CDR3: CASSFLGPDTQYF
D: .
size: .
J: TRBJ2-3
V: TRBV7-9

DNA: TGTGCCAGCAGCGAGCGGGGGGGCCTCGGAGATACGCAGTATTTT
CDR3: CASSERGGLGDTQYF
D: TRBD2
size: .
J: TRBJ2-3
V: TRBV13

DNA: TGTGCCAGCAGCTTAGATTCGAGGACAGGGCGTACCGGGGAGCTGTTTTTT
CDR3: CASSLDSRTGRTGELFF
D: TRBD1
size: once
J: TRBJ2-2
V: TRBV11-2

DNA: TGCGCCAGCAGCACAGGGACAGGGAGCTCCTACAATGAGCAGTTCTTC
CDR3: CASSTGTGSSYNEQFF
D: TRBD1
size: .
J: TRBJ2-1
V: TRBV4-1

DNA: TGCGCCAGCAGCCAAGACTTCAGGCTTGAACCTTATGGCTACACCTTC
CDR3: CASSQDFRLEPYGYTF
D: .
size: .
J: TRBJ1-2
V: TRBV4-3

DNA: TGTGCCTGGGCCCGGGACAGGGACACTGAAGCTTTCTTT
CDR3: CAWARDRDTEAFF
D: TRBD1
size: .
J: TRBJ1-1
V: TRBV30

DNA: TGTGCCAGCGGGACAGGGGGCGCATCCTACGAGCAGTACTTC
CDR3: CASGTGGASYEQYF
D: TRBD1
size: .
J: TRBJ2-7
V: TRBV6-5

DNA: TGTGCCAGCAGCTTACCGGGGTACTCCTACGAGCAGTACTTC
CDR3: CASSLPGYSYEQYF
D: .
size: .
J: TRBJ2-7
V: TRBV5-4

DNA: TGTGCCAGCAGTGAAGCTTGGGGGGACTCCTACAATGAGCAGTTCTTC
CDR3: CASSEAWGDSYNEQFF
D: .
size: .
J: TRBJ2-1
V: TRBV2

DNA: TGTGCCAGCAGTCGGGACAGCACCTCCCGGGAGACCCAGTACTTC
CDR3: CASSRDSTSRETQYF
D: TRBD1
size: .
J: TRBJ2-5
V: TRBV27

DNA: TGCGCCAGCAGCCAAGTGGGGTACGAGCAGTACTTC
CDR3: CASSQVGYEQYF
D: .
size: .
J: TRBJ2-7
V: TRBV4-1

DNA: TGCGCCAGCAGCCAAGAGACCGGCGGGAGTTGGACAGATACGCAGTATTTT
CDR3: CASSQETGGSWTDTQYF
D: TRBD2
size: .
J: TRBJ2-3
V: TRBV4-1

DNA: TGCGCCAGCAGGGGACAGGGGGCATGGTCACCCCTCCACTTT
CDR3: CASRGQGAWSPLHF
D: TRBD1
size: few
J: TRBJ1-6
V: TRBV10-2

DNA: TGTGCCAGCAGCTTAGGGGCGGGCAGTTACAATGAGCAGTTCTTC
CDR3: CASSLGAGSYNEQFF
D: .
size: .
J: TRBJ2-1
V: TRBV7-9

DNA: TGCGCCAGCAGCCAAGAACTTGGCTACGAGCAGTACTTC
CDR3: CASSQELGYEQYF
D: .
size: .
J: TRBJ2-7
V: TRBV4-3

DNA: TGTGCCTGGAGTTGGGGGGGAGGGGATAGCAATCAGCCCCAGCATTTT
CDR3: CAWSWGGGDSNQPQHF
D: .
size: .
J: TRBJ1-5
V: TRBV30

DNA: TGTGCCAGCAGCTTGGGGAACCCCTACGAGCAGTACTTC
CDR3: CASSLGNPYEQYF
D: .
size: few
J: TRBJ2-7
V: TRBV5-6

DNA: TGTGCCAGCAGCTCCCAGGGAGCAGTTAATTCACCCCTCCACTTT
CDR3: CASSSQGAVNSPLHF
D: .
size: .
J: TRBJ1-6
V: TRBV27

DNA: TGTGCCAGCAGCTTGAGTCCCGGGACAGGGAACACCGGGGAGCTGTTTTTT
CDR3: CASSLSPGTGNTGELFF
D: TRBD1
size: once
J: TRBJ2-2
V: TRBV7-3

DNA: TGTGCCAGCAGCTTAGACGGCAGTCAGTTCTTC
CDR3: CASSLDGSQFF
D: .
size: .
J: TRBJ2-1
V: TRBV7-8

DNA: TGTGCCAGCAGTTTACTCTCGACAGGGGGCTTAATCGGGGAGCTGTTTTTT
CDR3: CASSLLSTGGLIGELFF
D: TRBD1
size: .
J: TRBJ2-2
V: TRBV27

DNA: TGCGCCAGCAGTGACGCTCCGGGACAGGGGGACACTGAAGCTTTCTTT
CDR3: CASSDAPGQGDTEAFF
D: TRBD1
size: .
J: TRBJ1-1
V: TRBV10-1

DNA: TGTGCCAGCAGCTTGGAGGGTAGCGGGAACGAGCAGTACTTC
CDR3: CASSLEGSGNEQYF
D: TRBD2
size: .
J: TRBJ2-7
V: TRBV5-4

DNA: TGTGCCAGCAGCTTAACTGGCAGGACGAGCACAGATACGCAGTATTTT
CDR3: CASSLTGRTSTDTQYF
D: .
size: .
J: TRBJ2-3
V: TRBV7-8

DNA: TGCGCCAGCAGTGAACGGACAGGGAGCTCCTACGAGCAGTACTTC
CDR3: CASSERTGSSYEQYF
D: TRBD1
size: once
J: TRBJ2-7
V: TRBV10-1

DNA: TGTGCCAGCAGTCCCACCGGGGCCGGGGGCGAGCAGTACTTC
CDR3: CASSPTGAGGEQYF
D: .
size: .
J: TRBJ2-7
V: TRBV6-5

DNA: TGTGCCAGCAGCTTAGGTCTAGCGGGAGGAGATTTATACAATGAGCAGTTCTTC
CDR3: CASSLGLAGGDLYNEQFF
D: TRBD2
size: .
J: TRBJ2-1
V: TRBV7-2

DNA: TGTGCCAGCAGTTTAACTCAGGGGTCGAGGACTGAAGCTTTCTTT
CDR3: CASSLTQGSRTEAFF
D: .
size: .
J: TRBJ1-1
V: TRBV27

DNA: TGTGCCAGCAGCTCCCTAGCGGCCTCTGGGTACGAGCAGTACTTC
CDR3: CASSSLAASGYEQYF
D: TRBD2
size: .
J: TRBJ2-7
V: TRBV7-8

DNA: TGTGCCAGCAGCTTAGGCGACGGGGGGCCTAAGTACGAGCAGTACTTC
CDR3: CASSLGDGGPKYEQYF
D: .
size: once
J: TRBJ2-7
V: TRBV11-2

DNA: TGCAGCGTTGTGGCCGCGACCGGGGAGCTGTTTTTT
CDR3: CSVVAATGELFF
D: .
size: .
J: TRBJ2-2
V: TRBV29-1

DNA: TGTGCCAGGATCCCCCGGGACTCCGGGGGCCCCTATAATTCACCCCTCCACTTT
CDR3: CARIPRDSGGPYNSPLHF
D: .
size: .
J: TRBJ1-6
V: TRBV27

DNA: TGTGCCAGTAGTATTTCGGGAGCTACCGGGGAGCTGTTTTTT
CDR3: CASSISGATGELFF
D: .
size: .
J: TRBJ2-2
V: TRBV19

DNA: TGCAGCGTTGAACAATTCGGGGCCTACAATGAGCAGTTCTTC
CDR3: CSVEQFGAYNEQFF
D: .
size: once
J: TRBJ2-1
V: TRBV29-1